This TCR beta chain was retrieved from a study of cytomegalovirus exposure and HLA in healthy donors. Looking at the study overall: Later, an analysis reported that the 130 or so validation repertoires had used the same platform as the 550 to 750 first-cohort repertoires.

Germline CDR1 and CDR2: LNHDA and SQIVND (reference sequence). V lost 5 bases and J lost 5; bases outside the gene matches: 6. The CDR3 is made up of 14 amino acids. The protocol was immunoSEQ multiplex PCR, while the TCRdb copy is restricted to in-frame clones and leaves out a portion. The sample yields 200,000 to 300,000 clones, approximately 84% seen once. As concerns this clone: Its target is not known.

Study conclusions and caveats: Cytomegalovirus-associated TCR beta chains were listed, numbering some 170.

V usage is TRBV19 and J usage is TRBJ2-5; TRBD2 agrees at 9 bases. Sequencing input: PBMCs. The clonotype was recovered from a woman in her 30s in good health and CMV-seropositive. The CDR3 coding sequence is TGTGCCAGTAGTGTAGCGGGAGTGATGGAGACCCAGTACTTC. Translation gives CASSVAGVMETQYF.